This record concerns one T cell receptor (beta chain) sequence. Unstimulated regulatory T cells (CD4+CD25+CD127-), CD4+CD25- non-regulatory cells, CD4 and CD8 cells were FACS-sorted from thawed PBMCs. Germline lookup yields CDR1 SGHTS and CDR2 YDEGEE. The CDR3 has 16 amino acids. V lost 4 bases, J lost 2 bases, and 7 bases stayed unmatched. The data were taken from a study of Tregs in tolerant kidney transplant recipients. Assay: immunoSEQ multiplex PCR; the TCRdb copy retains only in-frame clones and omits some. The table lists some 90,000 clones, around nine tenths of them singletons. This clonotype was obtained from a human donor in good health. The rearrangement links TRBV5-8 to TRBJ2-7; 12 bases are shared with TRBD1. The sequencing sample was made of CD8+ T cells from blood. This chain's CDR3 is CASSAGTGGPTYEQYF. The CDR3 DNA reads as TGTGCCAGCAGCGCCGGGACAGGGGGCCCTACCTACGAGCAGTACTTC.